The present T cell receptor beta chain was sequenced within a study of control samples from healthy donors and cancer patients. In its sample, this clone was seen once. The data were produced by immunoSEQ multiplex PCR, yet TCRdb's version contains in-frame clones alone and is incomplete. The data hold 150,000 to 200,000 clones, with around 91% observed a single time. Germline V gives CDR1 KGHDR, CDR2 SFDVKD. The CDR3 is 13 amino acids. The V and J ends lost 3 bases and 0 bases respectively, with 4 bases between them. The clonotype originates from a woman between 50 and 59 years old in good health. This sequence joins TRBV24-1 and TRBJ1-2; D is unresolved. The specimen was blood. The CDR3 reads CATSDETNYGYTF. CDR3 DNA: TGTGCCACCAGTGATGAGACTAACTATGGCTACACCTTC.